This passage covers 28 T cell receptor beta chains from one sample sequenced in a study of early T cells in non-severe SARS-CoV-2 infection. In TCRdb, the 5' RACE reads were re-called with MiXCR into one record per CDR3 protein. Here the sample spans roughly 51,000 distinct CDR3 sequences, 6.2% being singletons. The sequencing sample was made of whole blood. Receptors were obtained from an adult who was a healthcare worker with PCR-confirmed SARS-CoV-2 infection or an uninfected control (not recorded which).

This clonotype was picked up many times. The rearrangement joins TRBV30 to TRBJ2-7; the match to TRBD1 covers 8 bases. V trimming: 1 base; J trimming: 6 bases; junction bases outside the gene matches: 5. This CDR3 is built from 13 residues. CDR1 is GTSNPN, CDR2 SVGIG, per germline (reference sequence). The CDR3, as DNA: TGTGCCTGGAGTGAAGGACAGGGATCCGAGCAGTACTTC. As protein: CAWSEGQGSEQYF.

This clonotype has ten or more counts. V usage is TRBV18 and J usage is TRBJ1-1; D gene uncertain. The V end lost 2 bases, the J end lost 2 bases, and 9 bases lay between the germline ends. This CDR3 is built from 14 residues. Germline CDR1 and CDR2: KGHSH and LQKENI. CDR3 region: CASSPFRANTEAFF. CDR3 DNA sequence: TGTGCCAGCTCACCATTTCGGGCCAACACTGAAGCTTTCTTT.

In its sample, this clonotype was seen a few times. This chain joins TRBV11-3 and TRBJ2-5, with D perhaps matching TRBD1 (6 bases). The germline CDR1 and CDR2 sequences are SGHNT and YENEEA. This CDR3 is built from 18 residues. Deletions cut 1 base from V and 4 bases from J, with 22 bases between. CDR3 amino acids: CASSLGRWGRPDLETQYF. The CDR3 nucleotides are TGTGCCAGCAGCTTAGGGAGGTGGGGGCGGCCCGACCTAGAGACCCAGTACTTC.

The V and J genes are TRBV4-3 and TRBJ2-2; no reliable D call. Germline values: CDR1 LGHNA, CDR2 YSLEER. The CDR3 runs 14 residues. Trimming cost V 3 bases and J 6 bases, with 11 bases left between them. CDR3 DNA: TGCGCCAGCAGCCAGCCTTCTTCCCCCGGGGAGCTGTTTTTT. It encodes CASSQPSSPGELFF.

This clonotype was detected ten times or more. The V gene is TRBV4-3, the J gene TRBJ2-1, with 10 bases lining up with TRBD2. Trimming cost V 1 base and J 2 bases; bases outside gene matches: 5. CDR1 and CDR2 from the germline V gene are LGHNA and YSLEER. This CDR3 has 17 residues. The CDR3 DNA sequence: TGCGCCAGCAGCCAAGCGTTAAGCGGGGGGGCCTACAATGAGCAGTTCTTC. This codes for CASSQALSGGAYNEQFF.

This clonotype was found many times. The rearrangement links TRBV12-3 or TRBV12-4 to TRBJ2-3, with D unresolved. The CDR3 is 11 residues long. The germline V and J ends were trimmed by 5 bases and 7 bases, with 7 bases remaining between them. CDR3 nucleotides: TGTGCCAGCAGTCCCGACCATACGCAGTATTTT. Amino acids: CASSPDHTQYF.

This clonotype showed up many times. V usage is TRBV20-1 and J usage is TRBJ2-7; D is perhaps TRBD1 (6 bases). Germline loops: CDR1 DFQATT, CDR2 SNEGSKA (reference sequence). V was trimmed by 3 bases and J by 4 bases, leaving 10 bases between them. This CDR3 is built from 12 residues. In DNA, the CDR3 is TGCAGTGCTAGGAACAGGGAATACGAGCAGTACTTC. Its protein product is CSARNREYEQYF.

This clonotype was recorded many times. This chain connects TRBV7-9 to TRBJ2-1, with TRBD2 matching over 9 bases. V trimming: 5 bases; J trimming: 5 bases; junction bases outside the gene matches: 16. Germline loops: CDR1 SEHNR, CDR2 FQNEAQ (reference sequence). CDR3 length: 18 amino acids. Here the CDR3 DNA reads TGTGCCAGCAGCAGATTCCCCACGAAGCGGGGGGACAACAATGAGCAGTTCTTC. It translates to CASSRFPTKRGDNNEQFF. The whole variable domain, remainder taken from reference TRBV7-9 and TRBJ2-1, is DTGVSQNPRHKITKRGQNVTFRCDPISEHNRLYWYRQTLGQGPEFLTYFQNEAQLEKSRLLSDRFSAERPKGSFSTLEIQRTEQGDSAMYLCASSRFPTKRGDNNEQFFGPGTRLTVL.

The V call is TRBV6-6, the J call TRBJ1-6; D is unresolved. CDR1 and CDR2 (germline): MNHNY, SVGAGI (reference sequence). The CDR3 sequence is 18 residues long. V shed 7 bases and J shed 1 base, with 20 bases lying between them. CDR3 sequence reads: CASTPTLRRKSYNSPLHF. CDR3 DNA: TGTGCCAGCACCCCGACCCTCAGGCGGAAGTCCTATAATTCACCCCTCCACTTT.

This clonotype appeared many times. The chain has TRBV11-2 and TRBJ1-6; TRBD1 matches at 8 bases. CDR3 length: 16 residues. V was pared by 3 bases and J by 4 bases, with 5 bases of the junction left unmatched. CDR1 is SGHAT and CDR2 is FQNNGV in the germline V gene. CDR3 amino acids: CASSLQGQAYNSPLHF. The CDR3, as DNA: TGTGCCAGCAGCTTGCAGGGACAGGCTTATAATTCACCCCTCCACTTT.

In its sample, this clonotype was seen a few times. The chain recombines TRBV5-1 with TRBJ2-1; 8 nucleotides align to TRBD2. Germline CDR1 and CDR2: SGHRS and YFSETQ. This CDR3 is built from 13 residues. After removal of 6 bases from V and 8 bases from J, the junction contained 7 bases not matched to a gene. DNA of the CDR3: TGCGCCAGCACTCCGGACGGGGGGGATGAGCAGTTCTTC. Amino acids: CASTPDGGDEQFF.

V usage is TRBV6-2 or TRBV6-3 and J usage is TRBJ1-3, with D possibly TRBD1 on 6 matching bases. Germline CDR1 is MNHEY and CDR2 is SVGEGT. V lost 4 bases and J lost 4, with 11 bases in between. The CDR3 is 14 residues long. CDR3 nucleotide sequence: TGTGCCAGCAGTTCCGGGGGCGCGGGAAACACCATATATTTT. Translating gives CASSSGGAGNTIYF.

This clonotype was found many times. CDR3: CASRRKARDFGNTIYF. The CDR3 DNA reads TGTGCCAGCAGACGAAAAGCCAGGGACTTTGGGAACACCATATATTTT. The gene calls are TRBV6-5 and TRBJ1-3; TRBD1 is a possible D gene (5 bases). Germline CDR1 MNHEY, CDR2 SVGAGI. CDR3 length: 16 residues. Trimming shortened V by 6 bases and J by 7 bases, and 22 bases separated the two germline ends.

The V gene is TRBV7-6, the J gene TRBJ2-7; the D is unclear. Trimming left V 1 base short and J 4 bases short, with 11 bases between. The CDR3 contains 14 residues. Per germline, CDR1 SGHVS and CDR2 FNYEAQ. Written as DNA, the CDR3 is TGTGCCAGCAGCTTAGAGGACGGGTTATACGAGCAGTACTTC. Encoded protein: CASSLEDGLYEQYF. Combining the CDR3 with reference TRBV7-6 and TRBJ2-7 gives the whole variable domain GAGVSQSPRYKVTKRGQDVALRCDPISGHVSLYWYRQALGQGPEFLTYFNYEAQQDKSGLPNDRFSAERPEGSISTLTIQRTEQRDSAMYRCASSLEDGLYEQYFGPGTRLTVT.

Only a few counts were recorded for this clonotype. This sequence joins TRBV23-1 and TRBJ2-2; no firm D call. TRBV23-1 falls under the ORF class, with uncertain function. This CDR3 has 15 amino acids. Trimming took off 3 bases at V and 7 bases at J, with 15 bases between the two ends. The CDR3 loop reads CASSHEGPDLGELFF. CDR3 in DNA: TGCGCCAGCAGTCATGAAGGGCCGGACCTCGGGGAGCTGTTTTTT.

This clonotype showed up many times. The rearrangement joins TRBV7-9 to TRBJ2-7; weak D call: TRBD1 (5 bases). V was pared by 5 bases and J by 3 bases, with 14 bases between. The CDR3 is 14 amino acids. Germline V CDR1 and CDR2: SEHNR, FQNEAQ (reference sequence). Here the CDR3 reads CASSKGLDSYEQYF. In nucleotides, the CDR3 is TGTGCCAGCAGCAAAGGTCTTGACAGCTACGAGCAGTACTTC.

This clonotype was found a few times. DNA for the CDR3: TGTGCCAGCAGCTTAGCTCCTGATACGCAGTATTTT. It specifies CASSLAPDTQYF. This rearrangement joins TRBV11-2 to TRBJ2-3; D call uncertain. This CDR3 comprises 12 residues. The V and J ends lost 1 base and 6 bases respectively, with 5 bases between them. Germline lookup yields CDR1 SGHAT and CDR2 FQNNGV.

The chain has TRBV20-1 and TRBJ1-5; 8 bases fit TRBD1. The CDR3 totals 15 residues. J was trimmed by 3 bases and V by 5 bases; bases with no gene match: 9. Germline loops: CDR1 DFQATT, CDR2 SNEGSKA (reference sequence). CDR3 loop: CSARRTGQINQPQHF. CDR3 coding DNA: TGCAGTGCTCGGCGGACAGGGCAGATCAATCAGCCCCAGCATTTT.

V is TRBV7-6 and J is TRBJ2-3; D not resolved. Germline CDR1 SGHVS, CDR2 FNYEAQ. The V end lost 5 bases, the J end lost 6 bases, and 12 bases lay between the germline ends. The CDR3 contains 13 residues. The CDR3 DNA sequence: TGTGCCAGCAGCCCAATATATAGGGATACGCAGTATTTT. This gives the protein CASSPIYRDTQYF.

The J gene is TRBJ2-5, the V gene TRBV5-1; no clear D. CDR3 size: 13 residues. CDR1 is SGHRS and CDR2 is YFSETQ in the germline V gene. Trimming took off 0 bases at V and 1 base at J, with 4 bases between the two ends. CDR3 amino acids: CASSLAAQETQYF. CDR3 bases: TGCGCCAGCAGCTTGGCTGCCCAAGAGACCCAGTACTTC.

This clonotype has only a few counts. This sequence joins TRBV12-3 or TRBV12-4 and TRBJ2-1; no clear D. Trimming took off 2 bases at V and 7 bases at J, with 12 bases between the two ends. CDR3 length: 14 residues. Here the CDR3 DNA reads TGTGCCAGCAGTTTAACCGCTAGTAGGAATGAGCAGTTCTTC. Protein: CASSLTASRNEQFF.

Turning to this clonotype: A single base separates this from a much larger clone, so it may be a read error. The gene calls are TRBV30 and TRBJ2-2; weak D call: TRBD2 (6 bases). V lost 3 bases and J 6 bases, leaving 14 bases between the germline ends. Looked up from germline, CDR1 is GTSNPN and CDR2 is SVGIG (reference sequence). The CDR3 covers 14 residues. As DNA, the CDR3 is TGTGCCTGGAGCCCGGGACTCAGCCCCGGGGAGCTGTTTTTT. The encoded protein is CAWSPGLSPGELFF.

The chain couples TRBV30 to TRBJ2-7; D is unresolved. CDR3 size: 11 residues. The V gene's germline CDR1 is GTSNPN and CDR2 SVGIG (reference sequence). The V end was cut by 2 bases, the J end by 3 bases, with 5 bases between. DNA of the CDR3: TGTGCCTGGAGTCGTTACTACGAGCAGTACTTC. Protein: CAWSRYYEQYF.

V and J are TRBV5-1 and TRBJ2-7, with a possible D match to TRBD1 (6 bases). Germline V gene lookup returns CDR1 SGHRS and CDR2 YFSETQ. V gave up 1 base and J gave up 3 bases, with 11 bases separating them. CDR3 length equals 14 residues. This chain's CDR3 is CASSLLQGGYEQYF. CDR3 sequence (DNA): TGCGCCAGCAGCTTGCTACAGGGCGGCTACGAGCAGTACTTC.

This clonotype was seen ten or more times. The chain joins TRBV11-2 to TRBJ2-1; D is ambiguous. In germline, CDR1 is SGHAT, CDR2 FQNNGV. V lost 7 bases, J lost 5 bases, and 15 bases lay in between. The CDR3 length is 14 residues. The CDR3 nucleotides are TGTGCCAGCATGGGGTGGGGTACCCACAATGAGCAGTTCTTC. Translated: CASMGWGTHNEQFF.

This clonotype was seen a few times. The chain is built from TRBV19 and TRBJ1-4; 9 nucleotides align to TRBD1. Trimming at V came to 6 bases and at J to 7 bases, leaving 6 bases not matched to a gene. CDR3 size: 14 residues. Germline V gives CDR1 LNHDA, CDR2 SQIVND (reference sequence). CDR3 region: CASSIGQGSEKLFF. In DNA, the CDR3 is TGTGCCAGTAGCATCGGACAGGGGAGTGAAAAACTGTTTTTT.

This clonotype was detected ten times or more. This likely comes from a read error, as the CDR3 has no conserved phenylalanine or tryptophan at its end. The DNA is left out, because the CDR3 cannot be placed on it with certainty; the CDR3 is given as TCRdb lists it. The V and J genes are TRBV5-5 and TRBJ2-1; no check of the table's D call, TRBD2, against the DNA was made. The germline V gene has CDR1 SGHKS and CDR2 YYEKEE (reference sequence). The CDR3 is 11 amino acids long, termini counted. CDR3 residues: CASSQDGTFGH.

This clonotype was picked up many times. The J gene is TRBJ1-4, the V gene TRBV6-2 or TRBV6-3; possible D gene TRBD1, 5 bases. CDR1 and CDR2 (germline): MNHEY, SVGEGT. With 4 bases removed from V and 12 bases from J, the gap between germline ends came to 18 bases. This CDR3 has 14 residues. CDR3 in DNA: TGTGCCAGCAGTTCCGGGACCCTCTTTGGAGAACTGTTTTTT. Amino acids: CASSSGTLFGELFF.